A single T cell receptor beta chain is shown here with its context. The antigen is unknown. This sample was included in a study of Ad26.COV2.S vaccination and SARS-CoV-2 variants. Sequenced by immunoSEQ multiplex PCR; TCRdb stores in-frame clones only, minus some. Of around 140,000 clones detected, roughly 85% appear once; the ten largest clones hold 5%. From germline, CDR1 is MDHEN and CDR2 SYDVKM. This CDR3 is 15 amino acids long. Trimming took off 8 bases at V and 6 bases at J, with 22 bases between the two ends. Findings and caveats of the study: Vaccine recipients showed a spike-specific TCR breadth that was higher than in placebo recipients.

V is TRBV28 and J is TRBJ1-2; possibly TRBD1 for D (6 bases). This sequence was found in a human donor who had recovered from COVID-19. The sequencing here drew on peripheral blood, taken after recovery from COVID-19. CDR3 coding DNA: TGTGCCAGCGTACAGGGAACCCGGTCTTTTAATGGCTACACCTTC. Its translation is CASVQGTRSFNGYTF.